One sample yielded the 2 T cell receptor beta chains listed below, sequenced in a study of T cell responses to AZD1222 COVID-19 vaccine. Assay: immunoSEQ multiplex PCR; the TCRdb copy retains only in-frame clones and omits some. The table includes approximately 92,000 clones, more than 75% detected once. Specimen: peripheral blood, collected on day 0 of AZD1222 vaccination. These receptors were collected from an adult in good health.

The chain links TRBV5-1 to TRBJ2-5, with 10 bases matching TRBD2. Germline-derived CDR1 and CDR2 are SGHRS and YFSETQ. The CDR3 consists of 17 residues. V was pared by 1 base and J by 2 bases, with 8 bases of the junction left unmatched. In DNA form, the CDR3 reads TGCGCCAGCAGCTTGAATCTAGCGGGGGACACACAAGAGACCCAGTACTTC. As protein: CASSLNLAGDTQETQYF.

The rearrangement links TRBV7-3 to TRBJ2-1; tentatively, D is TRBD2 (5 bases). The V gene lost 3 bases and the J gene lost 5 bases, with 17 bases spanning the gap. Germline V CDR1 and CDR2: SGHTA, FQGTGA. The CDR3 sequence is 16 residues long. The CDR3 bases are TGTGCCAGCAGCTTCGAACCCGGACTTGGGGACAATGAGCAGTTCTTC. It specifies CASSFEPGLGDNEQFF.